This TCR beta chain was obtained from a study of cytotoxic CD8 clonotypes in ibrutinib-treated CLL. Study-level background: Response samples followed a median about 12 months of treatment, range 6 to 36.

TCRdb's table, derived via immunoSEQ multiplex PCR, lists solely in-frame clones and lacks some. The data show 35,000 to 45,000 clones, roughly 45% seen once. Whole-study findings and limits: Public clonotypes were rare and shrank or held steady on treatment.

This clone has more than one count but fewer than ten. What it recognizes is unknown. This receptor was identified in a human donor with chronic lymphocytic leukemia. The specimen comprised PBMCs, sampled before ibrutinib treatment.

The CDR3 coding sequence is TGTGCCAGTATGAGCCCAGCGAACACCATATATTTT. This gives the protein CASMSPANTIYF. The gene calls are TRBV19 and TRBJ1-3, with D uncertain. Germline loops: CDR1 LNHDA, CDR2 SQIVND (reference sequence). CDR3 length equals 12 residues. V lost 7 bases and J lost 7, with 11 bases in between.